Below, 22 T cell receptor beta chains from the same sample are listed, as sequenced in a study of blood T cell repertoires in COVID-19. TCRdb's copy holds only in-frame clones and misses some; the assay was immunoSEQ multiplex PCR. The sample includes 350,000 to 400,000 clones, approximately 93% seen only once; the top ten take around 0.94%. The sample comprised PBMCs or T cells enriched from blood (not recorded which). The receptors were gathered from a woman between 40 and 55 years old who had been exposed to COVID-19.

This clone has only a few counts. The CDR3 DNA is TGCGCCAGCAGTCCAGCGGGAGTATCCGCAGATACGCAGTATTTT. This gives the protein CASSPAGVSADTQYF. The chain has TRBV10-1 and TRBJ2-3; 8 positions agree with TRBD2. From germline, CDR1 is WNHNN and CDR2 SYGVQD (reference sequence). The CDR3 has 15 residues. With V trimmed by 5 bases and J by 4 bases, 8 bases remained unmatched.

The chain employs TRBV27 and TRBJ1-5; the match to TRBD1 covers 8 bases. Germline CDR1 and CDR2: MNHEY and SMNVEV (reference sequence). The CDR3 consists of 19 residues. V dropped 4 bases and J dropped 3; count of bases not matched to a gene: 17. The CDR3 DNA is TGTGCCAGCAGTTCTCTAAGACCCGAAAGGGACAGGAACAATCAGCCCCAGCATTTT. It encodes CASSSLRPERDRNNQPQHF.

This chain uses TRBV15 with TRBJ2-7; 7 nucleotides line up with TRBD2. Germline V gene data show CDR1 as LNHNV and CDR2 as YYDKDF (reference sequence). The length of the CDR3 is 14 residues. Losses at the gene ends were 5 bases for V and 4 bases for J; bases not matched to a gene: 8. The CDR3 region is CATSPPGGRYEQYF. The CDR3 DNA follows: TGTGCCACCAGCCCCCCGGGAGGCAGGTACGAGCAGTACTTC.

This rearrangement joins TRBV3-1 (or the pseudogene TRBV3-2) to TRBJ1-1, with D unclear. Trimming stripped 1 base from V and 3 bases from J, with 9 bases between. The germline V gene has CDR1 LGHDT and CDR2 YNNKEL (reference sequence). This CDR3 comprises 14 residues. In DNA form, the CDR3 reads TGTGCCAGCAGCCAAGGCTCAGCGTACACTGAAGCTTTCTTT. It translates to CASSQGSAYTEAFF.

The V call is TRBV6-1, the J call TRBJ1-1, with D unresolved. The V end was cut by 3 bases, the J end by 1 base, with 6 bases between. The CDR3 length is 13 residues. Germline CDR1 reads MNHNS; CDR2 reads SASEGT. The DNA for the CDR3 is TGTGCCAGCAGTGAGGTCAGGAACACTGAAGCTTTCTTT. Amino acids: CASSEVRNTEAFF.

V usage is TRBV7-9 and J usage is TRBJ2-5, with 9 bases identical to TRBD1. CDR3 length equals 15 residues. Trimming removed 0 bases from V and 6 bases from J; junction bases left unmatched: 5. Germline lookup yields CDR1 SEHNR and CDR2 FQNEAQ (reference sequence). CDR3 loop: CASSLAGTGSQTQYF. DNA of the CDR3: TGTGCCAGCAGCTTAGCCGGGACAGGGAGCCAGACCCAGTACTTC.

For this clone: The sample has other DNA sequences that encode this CDR3 too. The chain recombines TRBV24-1 with TRBJ1-1; 8 nucleotides agree with TRBD1. Germline CDR1 reads KGHDR; CDR2 reads SFDVKD. The CDR3 totals 13 residues. After removal of 4 bases from V and 7 bases from J, the junction contained 4 bases not matched to a gene. The CDR3 DNA sequence: TGTGCCACCAGTGACCGTGGACAGGGTGAAGCTTTCTTT. This translates into CATSDRGQGEAFF.

This CDR3 is CASSAQVLDRGRSPLHF. Written as DNA, the CDR3 is TGTGCCAGCAGCGCCCAGGTCTTAGACAGGGGTCGGTCACCCCTCCACTTT. The V gene is TRBV7-9, the J gene TRBJ1-6; 8 bases line up with TRBD1. This CDR3 is 17 amino acids long. Germline-derived CDR1 and CDR2 are SEHNR and FQNEAQ (reference sequence). J lost 10 bases, V lost 5 bases, and 16 bases had no gene match.

This clone showed up just once. The rearrangement joins TRBV9 to TRBJ2-5, with TRBD2 identical over 9 bases. V shed 4 bases and J 3 bases; nucleotides not matched to a gene: 4. This CDR3 has 14 amino acids. Germline CDR1 SGDLS, CDR2 YYNGEE. This chain's CDR3 is CASSPRLAEETQYF. The CDR3 DNA reads TGTGCCAGCAGCCCAAGACTAGCGGAAGAGACCCAGTACTTC.

This chain uses TRBV2 with TRBJ1-2; TRBD1 is a possible D gene (6 bases). The germline V and J ends were trimmed by 1 base and 4 bases, with 7 bases remaining between them. Germline lookup yields CDR1 SNHLY and CDR2 FYNNEI. The CDR3 contains 13 residues. CDR3 in amino acids: CASSEVGAYGYTF. The CDR3 bases are TGTGCCAGCAGTGAAGTGGGGGCCTATGGCTACACCTTC. Looking up the rest from reference TRBV2 and TRBJ1-2 gives the full variable domain: EPEVTQTPSHQVTQMGQEVILRCVPISNHLYFYWYRQILGQKVEFLVSFYNNEISEKSEIFDDQFSVERPDGSNFTLKIRSTKLEDSAMYFCASSEVGAYGYTFGSGTRLTVV.

V is TRBV15 and J is TRBJ2-7, with 7 bases that match TRBD2. Germline V lookup: CDR1 LNHNV, CDR2 YYDKDF (reference sequence). The CDR3 has 15 amino acids. V dropped 0 bases and J dropped 7; count of bases not matched to a gene: 9. This CDR3 reads CATSRDWGGSLEQYF. DNA for the CDR3: TGTGCCACCAGCAGAGATTGGGGGGGGTCCCTGGAGCAGTACTTC.

The V and J genes are TRBV3-1 (or the pseudogene TRBV3-2) and TRBJ2-4; a possible D gene is TRBD2 (5 bases). Germline values: CDR1 LGHDT, CDR2 YNNKEL (reference sequence). The CDR3 is 18 amino acids. The V gene lost 3 bases and the J gene lost 4 bases, with 22 bases spanning the gap. DNA for the CDR3: TGTGCCAGCAGCCAGGTCCGGGCCACGAGGGCCCAAAAAAACATTCAGTACTTC. It specifies CASSQVRATRAQKNIQYF.

The J gene is TRBJ2-7, the V gene TRBV3-1 (or the pseudogene TRBV3-2), with 8 bases matching TRBD1. The CDR3 length is 15 residues. V trimming: 5 bases; J trimming: 0 bases; junction bases outside the gene matches: 6. Germline CDR1 LGHDT, CDR2 YNNKEL (reference sequence). CDR3 coding DNA: TGTGCCAGCAGCTCACGGACAGGGCTCTCCTACGAGCAGTACTTC. Translated: CASSSRTGLSYEQYF.

The chain employs TRBV5-1 and TRBJ1-1; no reliable D call. The V and J ends lost 0 bases and 2 bases respectively, with 8 bases between them. Germline CDR1 and CDR2: SGHRS and YFSETQ. This CDR3 is 14 amino acids long. The CDR3 region is CASSLGPENTEAFF. The CDR3 coding sequence is TGCGCCAGCAGCTTGGGGCCAGAAAACACTGAAGCTTTCTTT.

The gene calls are TRBV2 and TRBJ2-2, with D tentatively TRBD2 (6 bases). The CDR3 totals 14 residues. CDR1 and CDR2 from the germline V gene are SNHLY and FYNNEI. V was trimmed by 8 bases and J by 4 bases, leaving 14 bases between them. The CDR3 spells CASRDSTVTGELFF. CDR3 bases: TGTGCCAGCCGGGACTCGACAGTCACCGGGGAGCTGTTTTTT. Together with reference TRBV2 and TRBJ2-2, the CDR3 gives the full variable domain: EPEVTQTPSHQVTQMGQEVILRCVPISNHLYFYWYRQILGQKVEFLVSFYNNEISEKSEIFDDQFSVERPDGSNFTLKIRSTKLEDSAMYFCASRDSTVTGELFFGEGSRLTVL.

This chain links TRBV30 with TRBJ1-1; 9 bases map to TRBD1. In germline, CDR1 is GTSNPN, CDR2 SVGIG (reference sequence). The length of the CDR3 is 15 residues. The CDR3 is CAWAGGQGRNTEAFF. The CDR3 coding sequence is TGTGCATGGGCGGGGGGACAGGGAAGGAACACTGAAGCTTTCTTT.

The chain uses TRBV7-8 and TRBJ2-3, with 10 bases lining up with TRBD1. Germline loops: CDR1 SGHVS, CDR2 FQNEAQ. The ends lost 3 bases at V and 4 bases at J; junction bases unmatched: 4. This CDR3 has 15 amino acids. The CDR3 reads CASSLSGTGADTQYF. The DNA for the CDR3 is TGTGCCAGCAGCTTGAGCGGGACAGGGGCAGATACGCAGTATTTT.

The chain carries TRBV10-1 and TRBJ1-1; no firm D call. CDR1 is WNHNN and CDR2 is SYGVQD in the germline V gene (reference sequence). The CDR3 covers 10 residues. Deletions cut 6 bases from V and 8 bases from J, with 7 bases between. The CDR3 bases are TGCGCCAGCAGGGCCATCGAAGCTTTCTTT. Protein: CASRAIEAFF.

This chain links TRBV19 with TRBJ1-2; TRBD1 might be the D (5 bases). Germline CDR1 is LNHDA and CDR2 is SQIVND (reference sequence). Trimming stripped 3 bases from V and 5 bases from J, with 13 bases between. The CDR3 has 14 amino acids. CDR3: CASSMDGGRYGYTF. Here the CDR3 DNA reads TGTGCCAGTAGTATGGACGGGGGACGTTATGGCTACACCTTC.

The rearrangement links TRBV27 to TRBJ2-7; D possibly corresponds to TRBD2 (6 bases). CDR3 length: 11 residues. Germline CDR1 is MNHEY and CDR2 is SMNVEV (reference sequence). V was trimmed by 11 bases and J by 4 bases, leaving 12 bases between them. The CDR3 loop reads CAVGRGYEQYF. The CDR3 DNA sequence: TGTGCCGTCGGACGGGGGTACGAGCAGTACTTC.

V gene TRBV18 combines with J gene TRBJ2-1; D is perhaps TRBD2 (6 bases). The germline V and J ends were trimmed by 1 base and 7 bases, with 14 bases remaining between them. Per the germline V gene, CDR1 is KGHSH and CDR2 is LQKENI. This CDR3 is 15 amino acids long. CDR3 DNA: TGTGCCAGCTCACCACGCGGGGTCGGCCGTAATGAGCAGTTCTTC. This translates into CASSPRGVGRNEQFF. Full variable domain (remainder filled in from reference TRBV18 and TRBJ2-1): NAGVMQNPRHLVRRRGQEARLRCSPMKGHSHVYWYRQLPEEGLKFMVYLQKENIIDESGMPKERFSAEFPKEGPSILRIQQVVRGDSAAYFCASSPRGVGRNEQFFGPGTRLTVL.

The V gene is TRBV9, the J gene TRBJ1-6; D possibly corresponds to TRBD1 (5 bases). The CDR3 has 15 residues. Germline values: CDR1 SGDLS, CDR2 YYNGEE. Trimming took off 3 bases at V and 10 bases at J, with 17 bases between the two ends. CDR3 residues: CASSGGEGRVSPLHF. The CDR3 nucleotides read TGTGCCAGCAGCGGCGGGGAGGGGAGGGTATCACCCCTCCACTTT.